Each of the 5 T cell receptor beta chains below was sequenced from the same sample in a study of blood T cell repertoires in COVID-19. The method was immunoSEQ multiplex PCR; TCRdb's version includes in-frame clones alone and lacks a portion of them. The table has 110,000 to 150,000 clones, roughly 88% seen once. The source material was peripheral blood. Receptor source: a man in his 60s with active or convalescent COVID-19.

V gene TRBV5-8 combines with J gene TRBJ1-5; TRBD1 might be the D (6 bases). Trimming shortened V by 0 bases and J by 6 bases, and 13 bases separated the two germline ends. This CDR3 has 15 amino acids. Germline loops: CDR1 SGHTS, CDR2 YDEGEE. In nucleotides, the CDR3 is TGTGCCAGCAGCTTGGTACAGGGTGGGAGTCAGCCCCAGCATTTT. Protein sequence: CASSLVQGGSQPQHF.

V gene TRBV15 combines with J gene TRBJ2-7; TRBD2 is a possible D gene (5 bases). V lost 0 bases and J lost 6, with 12 bases in between. This CDR3 has 14 amino acids. CDR1 LNHNV and CDR2 YYDKDF come from the germline V gene (reference sequence). CDR3 coding DNA: TGTGCCACCAGCAGAGATTATGCGGCGGGCGAGCAGTACGTC. This sequence encodes CATSRDYAAGEQYV.

The rearrangement links TRBV3-1 (or the pseudogene TRBV3-2) to TRBJ2-2, with 7 bases matching TRBD2. CDR3 length: 16 amino acids. Germline lookup yields CDR1 LGHDT and CDR2 YNNKEL (reference sequence). J lost 6 bases, V lost 1 base, and 8 bases had no gene match. In DNA, the CDR3 is TGTGCCAGCAGCCAAGTAAGGACTAGGGATCCCGGGGAGCTGTTTTTT. It codes for CASSQVRTRDPGELFF.

The chain combines TRBV6-5 with TRBJ2-2; D remains ambiguous. The CDR3 has 14 amino acids. Trimming shortened V by 6 bases and J by 5 bases, and 13 bases separated the two germline ends. Germline-derived CDR1 and CDR2 are MNHEY and SVGAGI. The CDR3 protein is CASRNQVATGELFF. Written as DNA, the CDR3 is TGTGCCAGCAGGAACCAGGTTGCGACCGGGGAGCTGTTTTTT.

Ten or more counts support this clone. The chain has TRBV19 and TRBJ2-2; possible D gene TRBD2, 5 bases. This CDR3 comprises 13 residues. Germline V gives CDR1 LNHDA, CDR2 SQIVND (reference sequence). V gave up 6 bases and J gave up 6 bases, with 11 bases separating them. The CDR3 DNA reads TGTGCCAGTAGGGCGACCGGGGCCGGGGAGCTGTTTTTT. It yields the protein CASRATGAGELFF.